This T cell receptor (beta chain) was observed in a study of identifying expanded T cells in peripheral blood. Generated by immunoSEQ multiplex PCR, the TCRdb table keeps only in-frame clones and is missing some. The table has around 50,000 clones, approximately 89% seen once. The V gene's germline CDR1 is SGHTA and CDR2 FQGNSA. Trimming removed 5 bases at V and 4 bases at J, with 18 bases between. This CDR3 is 15 amino acids long. The receptor was isolated from a person aged 18-70 years in good health. The chain combines TRBV7-2 with TRBJ2-7, with D perhaps given as TRBD1 or TRBD2 (5 bases each). Sequences were obtained from blood. CDR3 protein: CASSPLPGPIYEQYF. In nucleotides, the CDR3 is TGTGCCAGCAGCCCACTTCCGGGACCCATTTACGAGCAGTACTTC.